This passage covers 32 T cell receptor beta chains from one sample sequenced in a study of T cells in Graves' hyperthyroidism and ophthalmopathy. Researchers amplified the TCR beta CDR3 regions from RNA transcripts. First-round RT-PCR of the TCR CDR3 relied on the HTBI primer set. TCRdb ran MiXCR on the multiplex PCR reads and lists one entry per CDR3 protein. The data hold about 400,000 distinct CDR3 sequences, with less than 20% observed a single time. Input material: blood. The receptors were gathered from a young woman with Graves' hyperthyroidism.

This clonotype was found many times. The DNA of the CDR3 is TGTGCCAGCAGTTTGGGGGGCTATGGCTACACCTTC. Protein product: CASSLGGYGYTF. The chain couples TRBV28 to TRBJ1-2; possible D gene TRBD1, 5 bases. The V end was cut by 3 bases, the J end by 4 bases, with 6 bases between. This CDR3 comprises 12 residues. CDR1 and CDR2 from the germline V gene are MDHEN and SYDVKM.

This clonotype has a count of ten or more. The rearrangement uses TRBV5-1 and TRBJ1-2; 7 bases map to TRBD1. After removal of 0 bases from V and 4 bases from J, the junction contained 6 bases not matched to a gene. CDR1 is SGHRS and CDR2 is YFSETQ in the germline V gene. The length of the CDR3 is 15 residues. CDR3 coding DNA: TGCGCCAGCAGCTTGGCCGGACAGGAACCCTATGGCTACACCTTC. This sequence encodes CASSLAGQEPYGYTF. Combining the CDR3 with reference TRBV5-1 and TRBJ1-2 gives the whole variable domain KAGVTQTPRYLIKTRGQQVTLSCSPISGHRSVSWYQQTPGQGLQFLFEYFSETQRNKGNFPGRFSGRQFSNSRSEMNVSTLELGDSALYLCASSLAGQEPYGYTFGSGTRLTVV.

This clonotype was picked up many times. The genes are TRBV20-1 and TRBJ2-5; TRBD2 matches at 9 bases. The J segment lost 5 bases and the V segment lost 3 bases, leaving 7 bases of the junction unmatched. Per the germline V gene, CDR1 is DFQATT and CDR2 is SNEGSKA (reference sequence). The CDR3 is 14 amino acids. The chain's CDR3 is CSASPLAGYETQYF. CDR3 bases: TGCAGTGCTAGTCCGCTAGCGGGATACGAGACCCAGTACTTC.

In its sample, this clonotype was seen a few times. The chain recombines TRBV10-1 with TRBJ2-2; D gene uncertain. The CDR3 extends over 14 amino acids. Trimming took 2 bases from V and 3 from J, leaving 7 bases between them. The V gene's germline CDR1 is WNHNN and CDR2 SYGVQD (reference sequence). The CDR3: CASSETLDTGELFF. CDR3 DNA: TGCGCCAGCAGTGAGACCCTGGACACCGGGGAGCTGTTTTTT.

This clonotype has at least ten counts. V is TRBV20-1 and J is TRBJ2-3, with a possible D match to TRBD2 (6 bases). This CDR3 has 15 amino acids. Germline CDR1 is DFQATT and CDR2 is SNEGSKA (reference sequence). Deletions cut 2 bases from V and 4 bases from J, with 16 bases between. The CDR3 sequence is CSARKFQRAPDTQYF. The CDR3 nucleotides are TGCAGTGCTAGAAAATTCCAGCGGGCACCAGATACGCAGTATTTT.

Regarding this clonotype: One end of the junction does not line up with germline, which may come from a read error. CDR3 sequence reads: CSARQAGGTYERYF. In DNA form, the CDR3 reads TGCAGTGCTAGACAAGCGGGGGGGACCTACGAGCGGTACTTC. The V call is TRBV20-1, the J call TRBJ2-7; 10 positions agree with TRBD2. Germline loops: CDR1 DFQATT, CDR2 SNEGSKA (reference sequence). CDR3 size: 14 residues.

The chain combines TRBV28 with TRBJ1-5, with 12 bases aligning to TRBD1. CDR3 length: 17 residues. The trim removed 2 bases at V and 1 base at J, leaving 3 bases unmatched. CDR1 and CDR2 from the germline V gene are MDHEN and SYDVKM. As DNA, the CDR3 is TGTGCCAGCAGTTTAATGGGACAGGGGGCCAGCAATCAGCCCCAGCATTTT. Residues: CASSLMGQGASNQPQHF. The complete variable domain, with remaining parts taken from reference TRBV28 and TRBJ1-5, reads DVKVTQSSRYLVKRTGEKVFLECVQDMDHENMFWYRQDPGLGLRLIYFSYDVKMKEKGDIPEGYSVSREKKERFSLILESASTNQTSMYLCASSLMGQGASNQPQHFGDGTRLSIL.

This clonotype turned up a few times. The V call is TRBV24-1, the J call TRBJ2-3, with D perhaps matching TRBD1 (5 bases). Trimming took off 5 bases at V and 4 bases at J, with 15 bases between the two ends. The germline V gene has CDR1 KGHDR and CDR2 SFDVKD. This CDR3 region has 15 residues. For the CDR3, the DNA is TGTGCCACCAGTGTAATAGGGGCCTTGGCAGATACGCAGTATTTT. Its translation: CATSVIGALADTQYF.

In this sample, this clonotype turned up a few times. The V gene is TRBV27, the J gene TRBJ2-3; weak D call: TRBD2 (6 bases). The CDR3 spans 14 residues. Trimming shortened V by 5 bases and J by 4 bases, and 13 bases separated the two germline ends. Germline lookup yields CDR1 MNHEY and CDR2 SMNVEV (reference sequence). The CDR3 sequence is CASSERLVSDTQYF. The CDR3 coding sequence is TGTGCCAGCAGTGAGCGACTAGTTTCAGATACGCAGTATTTT.

This clonotype has more than one count but fewer than ten. The chain combines TRBV7-9 with TRBJ1-2, with 12 nucleotides matching TRBD1. The CDR3 covers 18 residues. The V and J ends lost 4 bases and 5 bases, in that order; junction bases with no gene match: 14. CDR1 is SEHNR and CDR2 is FQNEAQ in the germline V gene (reference sequence). The CDR3 loop is CASSYTSGTGGVSYGYTF. CDR3 sequence (DNA): TGTGCCAGCAGCTATACATCCGGGACAGGGGGCGTCTCATATGGCTACACCTTC. Looking up the rest from reference TRBV7-9 and TRBJ1-2 gives the full variable domain: DTGVSQNPRHKITKRGQNVTFRCDPISEHNRLYWYRQTLGQGPEFLTYFQNEAQLEKSRLLSDRFSAERPKGSFSTLEIQRTEQGDSAMYLCASSYTSGTGGVSYGYTFGSGTRLTVV.

This clonotype was observed many times. The V gene is TRBV5-1, the J gene TRBJ1-2, with 12 bases fitting TRBD1. Trimming removed 0 bases from V and 8 bases from J; junction bases left unmatched: 5. The length of the CDR3 is 15 residues. Germline loops: CDR1 SGHRS, CDR2 YFSETQ. The CDR3 DNA reads TGCGCCAGCAGCTTGGGGGACAGGGGGCTGGAAGGCTACACCTTC. Translating gives CASSLGDRGLEGYTF.

This clonotype came up many times. The chain links TRBV6-5 to TRBJ2-2; TRBD1 agrees at 8 bases. J was trimmed by 5 bases and V by 2 bases; bases with no gene match: 10. Looked up from germline, CDR1 is MNHEY and CDR2 is SVGAGI. The CDR3 length is 17 residues. DNA of the CDR3: TGTGCCAGCAGTTACAAGTCTGGACAGGGAATGACCGGGGAGCTGTTTTTT. Amino acids: CASSYKSGQGMTGELFF.

The sample holds many counts of this clonotype. V usage is TRBV6-5 and J usage is TRBJ2-7; D is possibly TRBD2 (5 bases). Trimming took 0 bases from V and 3 from J, leaving 9 bases between them. Germline loops: CDR1 MNHEY, CDR2 SVGAGI. The CDR3 totals 14 residues. CDR3 amino acids: CASSYSDGNYEQYF. The CDR3 DNA sequence: TGTGCCAGCAGTTACTCCGACGGGAACTACGAGCAGTACTTC.

This clonotype has a handful of counts. The chain's CDR3 is CASSWGLAGMAADTQYF. The CDR3 coding sequence is TGTGCCAGTAGTTGGGGACTAGCGGGGATGGCGGCAGATACGCAGTATTTT. The V call is TRBV19, the J call TRBJ2-3, with 13 positions matching TRBD2. With 5 bases clipped from V and 4 bases from J, the junction kept 9 bases outside the gene matches. The CDR3 is 17 amino acids. Germline assignment: CDR1 LNHDA and CDR2 SQIVND (reference sequence). The full variable domain, rest sourced from reference TRBV19 and TRBJ2-3, is DGGITQSPKYLFRKEGQNVTLSCEQNLNHDAMYWYRQDPGQGLRLIYYSQIVNDFQKGDIAEGYSVSREKKESFPLTVTSAQKNPTAFYLCASSWGLAGMAADTQYFGPGTRLTVL.

The sample holds many counts of this clonotype. The rearrangement links TRBV20-1 to TRBJ2-3, with D unresolved. V gave up 2 bases and J gave up 0 bases, with 6 bases separating them. Germline CDR1 reads DFQATT; CDR2 reads SNEGSKA (reference sequence). CDR3 length: 13 residues. The CDR3 region is CSARLSSTDTQYF. CDR3 bases: TGCAGTGCTAGACTGTCTAGCACAGATACGCAGTATTTT.

This clonotype was detected a few times. V and J are TRBV6-5 and TRBJ1-2; no clear D. The CDR3 is 14 residues long. Trimming took 0 bases from V and 3 from J, leaving 8 bases between them. Germline values: CDR1 MNHEY, CDR2 SVGAGI. This CDR3 reads CASSYSDQYYGYTF. The CDR3 nucleotides are TGTGCCAGCAGTTACTCGGACCAGTACTATGGCTACACCTTC.

This clonotype has a count of ten or more. This rearrangement joins TRBV28 to TRBJ1-1, with a weak D call TRBD1 (5 bases). V was pared by 4 bases and J by 4 bases, with 16 bases between. This CDR3 has 15 amino acids. Germline V CDR1 and CDR2: MDHEN, SYDVKM. Written as DNA, the CDR3 is TGTGCCAGCAGTTCCCCGCGAGGGACGGGCACTGAAGCTTTCTTT. Amino acids: CASSSPRGTGTEAFF.

This clonotype showed up just a few times. CDR3: CASKLAGGQDGYTF. CDR3 bases: TGTGCCAGTAAATTGGCAGGGGGACAGGATGGCTACACCTTC. The rearrangement links TRBV19 to TRBJ1-2; 8 nucleotides match TRBD1. V dropped 7 bases and J dropped 6; count of bases not matched to a gene: 10. This CDR3 has 14 residues. Per germline, CDR1 LNHDA and CDR2 SQIVND (reference sequence).

This clonotype was seen repeatedly, ten times or more. The chain uses TRBV2 and TRBJ2-4; 7 bases map to TRBD2. The CDR3 consists of 18 residues. V lost 0 bases and J lost 1; bases outside the gene matches: 9. Germline CDR1 is SNHLY and CDR2 is FYNNEI. The CDR3 DNA is TGTGCCAGCAGTGAAGCGATCGTGCGGGAGAGGGCCAAAAACATTCAGTACTTC. It codes for CASSEAIVRERAKNIQYF.

The chain links TRBV20-1 to TRBJ2-7, with a weak D call TRBD1 (6 bases). Germline V CDR1 and CDR2: DFQATT, SNEGSKA (reference sequence). V lost 2 bases, J lost 1 base, and 15 bases lay in between. The CDR3 has 15 residues. The CDR3 loop is CSARYDRKLSYEQYF. The CDR3, as DNA: TGCAGTGCTAGATATGACAGGAAATTATCCTACGAGCAGTACTTC.

This clonotype was seen only a few times. This sequence joins TRBV9 and TRBJ2-2; D is possibly TRBD1 (6 bases). Trimming removed 4 bases at V and 6 bases at J, with 16 bases between. Germline lookup yields CDR1 SGDLS and CDR2 YYNGEE. The CDR3 has 15 amino acids. The chain's CDR3 is CASSSRQVGAGELFF. CDR3 coding DNA: TGTGCCAGCAGCTCTCGACAGGTTGGGGCCGGGGAGCTGTTTTTT. Drawing the rest from reference TRBV9 and TRBJ2-2, the complete variable domain is DSGVTQTPKHLITATGQRVTLRCSPRSGDLSVYWYQQSLDQGLQFLIQYYNGEERAKGNILERFSAQQFPDLHSELNLSSLELGDSALYFCASSSRQVGAGELFFGEGSRLTVL.

This chain links TRBV7-3 with TRBJ2-2; D possibly corresponds to TRBD1 (5 bases). The CDR3 runs to 14 residues. Looked up from germline, CDR1 is SGHTA and CDR2 is FQGTGA. V lost 2 bases to trimming and J lost 4 bases, with 8 bases between them. The chain's CDR3 is CASSLGHVTGELFF. Here the CDR3 DNA reads TGTGCCAGCAGCTTAGGACACGTCACCGGGGAGCTGTTTTTT.

This clonotype was observed a handful of times. The rearrangement links TRBV2 to TRBJ1-3, with TRBD1 as a possible D gene (5 bases). Germline CDR1 SNHLY, CDR2 FYNNEI. This CDR3 comprises 15 residues. The V gene lost 6 bases and the J gene lost 0 bases, with 12 bases spanning the gap. The CDR3 protein is CASRADSASGNTIYF. The CDR3 bases are TGTGCCAGCAGGGCCGACAGCGCCTCTGGAAACACCATATATTTT.

V gene TRBV5-1 combines with J gene TRBJ1-5, with D tentatively TRBD1 (5 bases). V gave up 4 bases and J gave up 7 bases, with 18 bases separating them. The germline V gene encodes CDR1 SGHRS and CDR2 YFSETQ. This CDR3 has 15 residues. The CDR3 reads CASSLVGGERQPQHF. As DNA, the CDR3 is TGCGCCAGCAGCCTGGTGGGGGGGGAGCGACAGCCCCAGCATTTT. Combining the CDR3 with reference TRBV5-1 and TRBJ1-5 gives the whole variable domain KAGVTQTPRYLIKTRGQQVTLSCSPISGHRSVSWYQQTPGQGLQFLFEYFSETQRNKGNFPGRFSGRQFSNSRSEMNVSTLELGDSALYLCASSLVGGERQPQHFGDGTRLSIL.

V and J are TRBV4-3 and TRBJ2-1; 9 positions match TRBD2. The CDR3 is 17 amino acids. V trimming: 0 bases; J trimming: 8 bases; junction bases outside the gene matches: 11. Per the germline V gene, CDR1 is LGHNA and CDR2 is YSLEER. This CDR3 reads CASSQEPSGEFRDEQFF. CDR3 in DNA: TGCGCCAGCAGCCAAGAGCCTAGCGGGGAGTTTCGCGATGAGCAGTTCTTC.

This clonotype has more than one count but fewer than ten. Here the CDR3 reads CASSPFAPYEQYF. Written as DNA, the CDR3 is TGTGCCAGCAGTCCCTTCGCCCCTTACGAGCAGTACTTC. The V and J genes are TRBV12-3 or TRBV12-4 and TRBJ2-7; D is uncertain. This CDR3 spans 13 amino acids. With 5 bases removed from V and 4 bases from J, the gap between germline ends came to 12 bases.

The chain is built from TRBV19 and TRBJ2-7, with a weak D call TRBD1 (5 bases). The CDR3 is 16 amino acids. The germline CDR1 and CDR2 sequences are LNHDA and SQIVND (reference sequence). Trimming stripped 4 bases from V and 0 bases from J, with 16 bases between. CDR3 bases: TGTGCCAGTAGTAGGGGTCGGCAGGGAAGCTCCTACGAGCAGTACTTC. Protein sequence: CASSRGRQGSSYEQYF.

This clonotype came up many times. V is TRBV3-1 and J is TRBJ1-1; 7 nucleotides agree with TRBD1. Per germline, CDR1 LGHDT and CDR2 YNNKEL (reference sequence). V gave up 3 bases and J gave up 4 bases; unmatched junction bases: 2. This CDR3 is 13 amino acids long. As DNA, the CDR3 is TGTGCCAGCAGCCACCAGGGGGGCACTGAAGCTTTCTTT. Encoded protein: CASSHQGGTEAFF.

Many counts were recorded for this clonotype. The chain uses TRBV6-1 and TRBJ1-1; 7 positions match TRBD1. The CDR3 sequence is 15 residues long. Germline CDR1 and CDR2: MNHNS and SASEGT. Trimming took 4 bases from V and 0 from J; bases not matched to a gene: 5. The CDR3 sequence: CASSGRQGLNTEAFF. The CDR3 nucleotides read TGTGCCAGCAGTGGCAGACAGGGCTTGAACACTGAAGCTTTCTTT.

This chain connects TRBV12-3 or TRBV12-4 to TRBJ2-7; a weak D match, TRBD2 (6 bases). Between the trimmed V and J ends, which lost 6 bases and 7 bases, there was a span of 16 bases. CDR3 length: 13 amino acids. CDR3 sequence: CASSPGGLREQYF. The CDR3 region has the DNA TGTGCCAGCAGCCCCGGGGGTCTACGGGAGCAGTACTTC.

This clonotype has a count of ten or more. The chain recombines TRBV2 with TRBJ2-7; 8 bases match TRBD1. CDR3 size: 15 residues. Per germline, CDR1 SNHLY and CDR2 FYNNEI. V was clipped by 5 bases and J by 2 bases; unmatched bases: 8. The CDR3: CASSRDRRGTYEQYF. The CDR3 DNA reads as TGTGCCAGCAGTCGGGACAGGAGGGGAACCTACGAGCAGTACTTC.

V is TRBV27 and J is TRBJ1-1; 8 bases are shared with TRBD1. CDR1 and CDR2 (germline): MNHEY, SMNVEV (reference sequence). This CDR3 contains 14 residues. Germline trimming cut 4 bases from V and 5 bases from J; bases unmatched to any gene: 6. The CDR3: CASSYQGAGTEAFF. The DNA for the CDR3 is TGTGCCAGCAGTTACCAGGGGGCCGGGACTGAAGCTTTCTTT.